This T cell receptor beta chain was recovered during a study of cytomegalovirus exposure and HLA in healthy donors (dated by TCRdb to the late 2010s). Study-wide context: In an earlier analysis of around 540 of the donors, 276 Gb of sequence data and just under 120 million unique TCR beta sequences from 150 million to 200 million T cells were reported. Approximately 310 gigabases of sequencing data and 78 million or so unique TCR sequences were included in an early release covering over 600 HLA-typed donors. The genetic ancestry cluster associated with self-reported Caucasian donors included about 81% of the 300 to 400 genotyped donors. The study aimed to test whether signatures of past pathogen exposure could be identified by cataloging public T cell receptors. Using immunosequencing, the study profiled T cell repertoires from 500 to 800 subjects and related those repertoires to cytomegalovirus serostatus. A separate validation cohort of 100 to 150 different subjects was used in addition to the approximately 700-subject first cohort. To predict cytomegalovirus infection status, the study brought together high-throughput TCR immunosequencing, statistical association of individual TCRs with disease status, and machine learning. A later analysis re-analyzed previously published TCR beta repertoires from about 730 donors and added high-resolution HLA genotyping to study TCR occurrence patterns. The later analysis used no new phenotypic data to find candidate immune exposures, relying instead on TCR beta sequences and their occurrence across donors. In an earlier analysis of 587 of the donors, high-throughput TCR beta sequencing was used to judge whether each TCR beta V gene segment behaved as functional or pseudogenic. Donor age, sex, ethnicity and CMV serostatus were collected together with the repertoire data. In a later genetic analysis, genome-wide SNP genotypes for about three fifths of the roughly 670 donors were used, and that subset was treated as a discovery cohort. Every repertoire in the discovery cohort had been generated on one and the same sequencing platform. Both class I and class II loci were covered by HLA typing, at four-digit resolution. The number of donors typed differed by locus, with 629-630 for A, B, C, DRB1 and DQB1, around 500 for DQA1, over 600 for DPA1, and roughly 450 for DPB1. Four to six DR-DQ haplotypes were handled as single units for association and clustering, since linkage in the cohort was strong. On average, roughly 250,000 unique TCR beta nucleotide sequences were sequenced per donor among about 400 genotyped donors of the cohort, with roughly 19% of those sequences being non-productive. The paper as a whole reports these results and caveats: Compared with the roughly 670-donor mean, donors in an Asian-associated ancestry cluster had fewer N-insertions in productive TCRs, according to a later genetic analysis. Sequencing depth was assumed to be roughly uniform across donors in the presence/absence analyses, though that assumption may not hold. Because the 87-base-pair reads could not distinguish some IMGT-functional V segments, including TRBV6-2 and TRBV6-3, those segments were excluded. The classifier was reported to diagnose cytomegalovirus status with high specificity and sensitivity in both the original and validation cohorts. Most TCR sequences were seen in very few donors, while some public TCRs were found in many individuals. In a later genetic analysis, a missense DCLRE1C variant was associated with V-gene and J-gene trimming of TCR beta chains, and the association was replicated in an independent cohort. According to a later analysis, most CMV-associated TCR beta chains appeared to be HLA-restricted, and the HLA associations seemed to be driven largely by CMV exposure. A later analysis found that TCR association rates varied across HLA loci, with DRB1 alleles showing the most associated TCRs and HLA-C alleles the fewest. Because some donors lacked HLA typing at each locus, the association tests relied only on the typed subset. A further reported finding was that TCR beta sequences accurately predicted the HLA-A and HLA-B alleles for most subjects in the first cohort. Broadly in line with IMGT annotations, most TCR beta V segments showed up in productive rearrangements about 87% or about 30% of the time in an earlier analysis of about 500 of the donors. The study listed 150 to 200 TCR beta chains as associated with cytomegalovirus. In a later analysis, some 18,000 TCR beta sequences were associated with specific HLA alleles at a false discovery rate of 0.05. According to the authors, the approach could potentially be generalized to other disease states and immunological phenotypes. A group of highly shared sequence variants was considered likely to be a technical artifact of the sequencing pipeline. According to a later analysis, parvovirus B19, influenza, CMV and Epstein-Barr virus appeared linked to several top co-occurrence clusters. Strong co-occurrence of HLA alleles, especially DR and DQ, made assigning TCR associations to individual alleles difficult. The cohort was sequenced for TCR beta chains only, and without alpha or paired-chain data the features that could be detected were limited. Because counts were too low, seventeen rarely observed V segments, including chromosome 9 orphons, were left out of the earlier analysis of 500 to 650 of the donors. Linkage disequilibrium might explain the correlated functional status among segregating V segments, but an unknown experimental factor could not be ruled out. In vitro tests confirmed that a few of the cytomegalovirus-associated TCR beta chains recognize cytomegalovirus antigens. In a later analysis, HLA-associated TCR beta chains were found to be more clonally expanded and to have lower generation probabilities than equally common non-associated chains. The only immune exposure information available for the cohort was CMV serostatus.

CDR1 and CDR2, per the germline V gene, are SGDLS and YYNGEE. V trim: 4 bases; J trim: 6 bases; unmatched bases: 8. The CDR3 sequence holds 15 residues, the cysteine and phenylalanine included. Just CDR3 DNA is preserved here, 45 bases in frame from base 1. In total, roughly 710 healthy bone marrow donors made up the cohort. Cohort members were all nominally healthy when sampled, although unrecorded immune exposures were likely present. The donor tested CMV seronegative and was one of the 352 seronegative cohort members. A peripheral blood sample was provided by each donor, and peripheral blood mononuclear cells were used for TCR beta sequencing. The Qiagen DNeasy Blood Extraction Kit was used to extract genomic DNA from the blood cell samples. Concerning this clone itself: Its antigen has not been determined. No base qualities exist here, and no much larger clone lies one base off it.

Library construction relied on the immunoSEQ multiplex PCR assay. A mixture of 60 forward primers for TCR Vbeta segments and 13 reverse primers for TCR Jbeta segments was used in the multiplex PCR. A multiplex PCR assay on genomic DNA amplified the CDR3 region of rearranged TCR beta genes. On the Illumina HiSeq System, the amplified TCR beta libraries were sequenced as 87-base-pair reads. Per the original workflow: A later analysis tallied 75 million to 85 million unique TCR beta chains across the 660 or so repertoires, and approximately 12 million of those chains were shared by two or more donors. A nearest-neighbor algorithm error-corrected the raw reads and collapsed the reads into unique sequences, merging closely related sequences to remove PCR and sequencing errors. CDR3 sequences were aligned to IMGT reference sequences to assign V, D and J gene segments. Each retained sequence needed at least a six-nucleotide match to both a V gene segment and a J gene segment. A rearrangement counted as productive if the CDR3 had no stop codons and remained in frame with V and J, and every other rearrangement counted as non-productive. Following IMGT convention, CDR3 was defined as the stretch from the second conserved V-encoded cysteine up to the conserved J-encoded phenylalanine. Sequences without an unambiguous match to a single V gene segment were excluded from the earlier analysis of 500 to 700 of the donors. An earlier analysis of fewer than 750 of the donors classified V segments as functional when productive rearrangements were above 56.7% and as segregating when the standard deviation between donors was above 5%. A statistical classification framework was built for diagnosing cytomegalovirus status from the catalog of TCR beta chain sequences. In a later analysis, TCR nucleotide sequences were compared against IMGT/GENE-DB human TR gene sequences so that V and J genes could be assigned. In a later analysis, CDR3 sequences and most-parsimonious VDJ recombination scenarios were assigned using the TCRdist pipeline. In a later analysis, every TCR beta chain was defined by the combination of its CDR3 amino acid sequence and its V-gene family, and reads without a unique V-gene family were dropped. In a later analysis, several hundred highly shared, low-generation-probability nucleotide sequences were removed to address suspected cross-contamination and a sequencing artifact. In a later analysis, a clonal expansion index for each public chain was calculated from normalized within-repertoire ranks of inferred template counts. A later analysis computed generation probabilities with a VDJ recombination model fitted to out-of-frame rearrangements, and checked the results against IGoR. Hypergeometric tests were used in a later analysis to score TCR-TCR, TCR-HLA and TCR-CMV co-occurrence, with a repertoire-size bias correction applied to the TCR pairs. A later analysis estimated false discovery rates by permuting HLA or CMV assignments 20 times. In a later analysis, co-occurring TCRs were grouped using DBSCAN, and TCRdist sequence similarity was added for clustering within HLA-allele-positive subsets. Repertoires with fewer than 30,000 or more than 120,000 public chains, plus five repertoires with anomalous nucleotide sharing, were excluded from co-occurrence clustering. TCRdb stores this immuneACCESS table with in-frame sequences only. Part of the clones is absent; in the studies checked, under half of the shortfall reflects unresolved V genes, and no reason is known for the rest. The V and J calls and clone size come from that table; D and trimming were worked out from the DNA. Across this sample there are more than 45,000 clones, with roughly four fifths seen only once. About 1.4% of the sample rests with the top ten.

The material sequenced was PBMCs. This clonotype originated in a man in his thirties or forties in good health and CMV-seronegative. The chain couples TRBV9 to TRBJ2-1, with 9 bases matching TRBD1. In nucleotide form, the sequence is TGTGCCAGCAGCTTTATGGGGACAGGGATCAATGAGCAGTTCTTC. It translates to CASSFMGTGINEQFF.